The rows below give T cell receptor beta chains drawn from one sample of a study of shared clonotypes between healthy human individuals. Sequenced by immunoSEQ multiplex PCR; TCRdb stores in-frame clones only, minus some. In the table there are about 2 million clones, roughly 95% of which are singletons. Input material: naive CD4+ T cells sorted from blood. These receptor sequences come from a man aged 18 to 30 in good health. The CDR3 runs from the conserved cysteine through the conserved F or W. A D gene is named only where the DNA matches it firmly. Clone size appears in some rows only: once, few, many, or a class for an expanded clone.

abundance,d_gene,v_gene,j_gene,CDR3nt,CDR3aa
once,TRBD2,TRBV29-1,TRBJ2-1,TGCAGCGTGGTAGCGGGAGGGCCGTTTGAGCAGTTCTTC,CSVVAGGPFEQFF
NA,TRBD2,TRBV5-4,TRBJ2-1,TGTGCCAGCAGCTTCGGGGGGAGAGGGACCTACAATGAGCAGTTCTTC,CASSFGGRGTYNEQFF
NA,NA,TRBV29-1,TRBJ1-1,TGCAGTGCCCTCACCAGTAAAGACACTGAAGCTTTCTTT,CSALTSKDTEAFF
NA,TRBD2,TRBV9,TRBJ2-1,TGTGCCAGCAGCGTCCTGACTAGCTCGGATGAGCAGTTCTTC,CASSVLTSSDEQFF
NA,NA,TRBV2,TRBJ2-2,TGTGCCAGCAATACGGAAGGCGGGGAGCTGTTTTTT,CASNTEGGELFF
NA,TRBD1,TRBV5-6,TRBJ1-5,TGTGCCAGCAGCTTTGGTTCGGGACAGGTCGCTCAGCCCCAGCATTTT,CASSFGSGQVAQPQHF
once,NA,TRBV20-1,TRBJ1-4,TGCAGTGCCCTAACAGGGGAAAAACTGTTTTTT,CSALTGEKLFF
NA,NA,TRBV7-2,TRBJ2-7,TGTGCCAGCAGCTTAGACAGCGGGCCGACCTCCTACGAGCAGTACTTC,CASSLDSGPTSYEQYF
NA,TRBD1,TRBV4-2,TRBJ2-5,TGTGCCAGCAGCCAGCCCGCAGGGGGCGCGACTTGGGAGACCCAGTACTTC,CASSQPAGGATWETQYF
NA,NA,TRBV28,TRBJ1-2,TGTGCCAGCAGCATAGGACGGGCCTATGGCTACACCTTC,CASSIGRAYGYTF
NA,NA,TRBV6-5,TRBJ2-7,TGTGCCAGCAGTTACACCTACAGGGGGGGCTCCTACGAGCAGTACTTC,CASSYTYRGGSYEQYF
NA,TRBD2,TRBV30,TRBJ2-7,TGTGCCTGGAGCGATCTAGCGGGGGTGTACTTC,CAWSDLAGVYF
NA,NA,TRBV25-1,TRBJ2-3,TGTGCCAGCGCCCAGGGTGGAACAGATACGCAGTATTTT,CASAQGGTDTQYF
once,TRBD2,TRBV7-2,TRBJ2-1,TGTGCCAGCAGCTCCCCGGGACTAAAGAATGAGCAGTTCTTC,CASSSPGLKNEQFF
NA,TRBD2,TRBV7-8,TRBJ2-7,TGTGCCAGCAGTCTACCGGGAGGTACCTACGAGCAGTACTTC,CASSLPGGTYEQYF